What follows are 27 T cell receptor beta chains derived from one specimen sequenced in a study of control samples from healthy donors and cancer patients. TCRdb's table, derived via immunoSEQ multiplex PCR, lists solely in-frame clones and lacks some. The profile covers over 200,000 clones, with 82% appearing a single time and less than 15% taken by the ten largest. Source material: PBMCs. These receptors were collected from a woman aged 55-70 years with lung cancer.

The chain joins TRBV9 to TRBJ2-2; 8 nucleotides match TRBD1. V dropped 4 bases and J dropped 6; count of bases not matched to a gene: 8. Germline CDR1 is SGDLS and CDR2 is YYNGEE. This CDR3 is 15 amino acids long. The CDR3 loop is CASSPRGQGAGELFF. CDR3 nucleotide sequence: TGTGCCAGCAGCCCCCGTGGACAGGGCGCCGGGGAGCTGTTTTTT. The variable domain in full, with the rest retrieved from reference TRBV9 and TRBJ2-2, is DSGVTQTPKHLITATGQRVTLRCSPRSGDLSVYWYQQSLDQGLQFLIQYYNGEERAKGNILERFSAQQFPDLHSELNLSSLELGDSALYFCASSPRGQGAGELFFGEGSRLTVL.

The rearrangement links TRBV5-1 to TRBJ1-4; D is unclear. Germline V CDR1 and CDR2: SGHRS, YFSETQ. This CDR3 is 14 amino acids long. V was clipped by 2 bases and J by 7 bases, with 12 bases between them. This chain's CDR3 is CASSFGGRLEKLFF. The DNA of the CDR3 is TGCGCCAGCAGCTTTGGTGGGCGCCTTGAAAAACTGTTTTTT. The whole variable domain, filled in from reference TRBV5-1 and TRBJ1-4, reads KAGVTQTPRYLIKTRGQQVTLSCSPISGHRSVSWYQQTPGQGLQFLFEYFSETQRNKGNFPGRFSGRQFSNSRSEMNVSTLELGDSALYLCASSFGGRLEKLFFGSGTQLSVL.

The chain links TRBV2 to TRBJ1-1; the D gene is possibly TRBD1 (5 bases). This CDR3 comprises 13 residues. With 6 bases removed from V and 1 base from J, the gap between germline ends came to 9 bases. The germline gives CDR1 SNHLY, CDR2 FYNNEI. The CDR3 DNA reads TGTGCCAGCAGGGCGACAGAGAACACTGAAGCTTTCTTT. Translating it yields CASRATENTEAFF.

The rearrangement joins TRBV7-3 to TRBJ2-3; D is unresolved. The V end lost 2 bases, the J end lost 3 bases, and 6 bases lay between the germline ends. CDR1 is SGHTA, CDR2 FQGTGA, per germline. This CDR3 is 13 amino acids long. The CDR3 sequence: CASSLDPTDTQYF. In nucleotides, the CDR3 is TGTGCCAGCAGCTTAGACCCAACAGATACGCAGTATTTT.

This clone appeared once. This CDR3 reads CASSSQGFSMDGYTF. The CDR3 DNA reads as TGTGCCAGCAGCTCCCAGGGATTTTCAATGGATGGCTACACCTTC. The chain employs TRBV7-3 and TRBJ1-2, with a tentative D call TRBD1 (5 bases). CDR3 length: 15 amino acids. V gave up 4 bases and J gave up 6 bases, with 18 bases separating them. Germline CDR1 and CDR2: SGHTA and FQGTGA.

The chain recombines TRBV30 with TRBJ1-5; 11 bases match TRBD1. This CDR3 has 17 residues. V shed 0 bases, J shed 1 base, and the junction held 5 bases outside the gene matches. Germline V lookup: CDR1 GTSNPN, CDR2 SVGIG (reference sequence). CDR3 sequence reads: CAWSVGQGVYSNQPQHF. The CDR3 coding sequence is TGTGCCTGGAGTGTGGGACAGGGGGTATACAGCAATCAGCCCCAGCATTTT.

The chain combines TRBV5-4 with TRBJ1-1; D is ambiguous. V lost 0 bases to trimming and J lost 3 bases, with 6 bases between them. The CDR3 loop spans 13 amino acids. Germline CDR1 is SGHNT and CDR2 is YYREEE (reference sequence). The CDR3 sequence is CASSLDSDTEAFF. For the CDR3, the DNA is TGTGCCAGCAGCTTGGACAGTGACACTGAAGCTTTCTTT.

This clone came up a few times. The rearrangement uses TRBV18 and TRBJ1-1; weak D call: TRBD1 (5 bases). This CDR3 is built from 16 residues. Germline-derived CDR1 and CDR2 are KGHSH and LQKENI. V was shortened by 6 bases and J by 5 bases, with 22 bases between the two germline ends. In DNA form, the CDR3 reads TGTGCCAGCTCCTGGGGCGGGGAGGGGAGAGGAACTGAAGCTTTCTTT. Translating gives CASSWGGEGRGTEAFF.

Here the CDR3 reads CASSPNAGELFF. The CDR3 DNA reads TGTGCCAGCTCACCCAACGCCGGGGAGCTGTTTTTT. The J gene is TRBJ2-2, the V gene TRBV18; no firm D call. The CDR3 contains 12 residues. Trimming cost V 3 bases and J 6 bases, with 5 bases left between them. The germline V gene encodes CDR1 KGHSH and CDR2 LQKENI.

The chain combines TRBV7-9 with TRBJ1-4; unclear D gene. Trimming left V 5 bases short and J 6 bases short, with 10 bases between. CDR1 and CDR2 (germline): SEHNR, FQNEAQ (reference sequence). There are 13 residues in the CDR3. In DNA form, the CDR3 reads TGTGCCAGCAGCCCGGGAGTATATGAAAAACTGTTTTTT. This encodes CASSPGVYEKLFF.

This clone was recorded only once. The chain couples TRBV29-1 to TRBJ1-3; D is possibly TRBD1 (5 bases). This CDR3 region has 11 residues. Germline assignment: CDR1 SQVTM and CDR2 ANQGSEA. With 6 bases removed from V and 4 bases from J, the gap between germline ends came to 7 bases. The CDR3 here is CSVGDGNTIYF. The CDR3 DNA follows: TGCAGCGTGGGGGACGGAAACACCATATATTTT.

CDR3 protein: CASSVSIIPGNTIYF. CDR3 DNA sequence: TGTGCCAGCAGCGTATCGATCATACCCGGAAACACCATATATTTT. The chain carries TRBV3-1 (or the pseudogene TRBV3-2) and TRBJ1-3; D is uncertain. Trimming cost V 5 bases and J 4 bases, with 15 bases left between them. The CDR3 covers 15 residues. Germline assignment: CDR1 LGHDT and CDR2 YNNKEL (reference sequence).

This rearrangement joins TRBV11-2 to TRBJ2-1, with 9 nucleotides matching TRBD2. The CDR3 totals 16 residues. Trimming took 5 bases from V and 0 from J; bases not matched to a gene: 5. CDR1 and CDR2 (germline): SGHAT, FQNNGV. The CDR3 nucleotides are TGTGCCAGCAGCCCCGTAGCGGGGGCCTCCTACAATGAGCAGTTCTTC. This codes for CASSPVAGASYNEQFF.

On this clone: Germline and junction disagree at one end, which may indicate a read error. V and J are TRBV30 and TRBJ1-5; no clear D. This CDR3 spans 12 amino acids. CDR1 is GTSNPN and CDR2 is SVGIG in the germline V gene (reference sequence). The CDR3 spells CAWSVPSGPTLF. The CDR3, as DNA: TGTGCCTGGAGTGTTCCCTCGGGCCCCACCCTATTT.

CDR3 region: CASSHLWTSGSAYEQYF. The DNA of the CDR3 is TGCGCCAGCAGCCACCTCTGGACTAGCGGGAGCGCCTACGAGCAGTACTTC. The chain links TRBV4-1 to TRBJ2-7; 13 bases agree with TRBD2. The V segment lost 3 bases and the J segment 2 bases; nucleotides outside the gene matches: 7. The germline V gene encodes CDR1 MGHRA and CDR2 YSYEKL. The CDR3 sequence is 17 residues long.

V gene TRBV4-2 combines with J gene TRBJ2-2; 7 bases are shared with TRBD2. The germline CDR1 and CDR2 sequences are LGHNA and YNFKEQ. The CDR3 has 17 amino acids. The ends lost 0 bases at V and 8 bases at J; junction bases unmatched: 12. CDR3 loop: CASSQERVESGKGELFF. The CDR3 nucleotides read TGTGCCAGCAGCCAAGAACGCGTCGAGAGCGGGAAGGGGGAGCTGTTTTTT.

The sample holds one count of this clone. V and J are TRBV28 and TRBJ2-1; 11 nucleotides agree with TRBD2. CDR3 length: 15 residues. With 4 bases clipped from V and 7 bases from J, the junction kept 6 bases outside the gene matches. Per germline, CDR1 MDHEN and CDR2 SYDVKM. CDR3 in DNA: TGTGCCAGCAGTTCACTAGCGGGAGTAACGAATGAGCAGTTCTTC. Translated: CASSSLAGVTNEQFF.

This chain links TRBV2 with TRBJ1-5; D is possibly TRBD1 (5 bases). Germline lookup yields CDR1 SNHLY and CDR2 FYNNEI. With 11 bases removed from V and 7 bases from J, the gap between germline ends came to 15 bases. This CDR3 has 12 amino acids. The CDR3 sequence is CASHRGGQPQHF. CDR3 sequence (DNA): TGTGCCTCCCATCGGGGCGGGCAGCCCCAGCATTTT. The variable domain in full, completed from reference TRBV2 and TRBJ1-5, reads EPEVTQTPSHQVTQMGQEVILRCVPISNHLYFYWYRQILGQKVEFLVSFYNNEISEKSEIFDDQFSVERPDGSNFTLKIRSTKLEDSAMYFCASHRGGQPQHFGDGTRLSIL.

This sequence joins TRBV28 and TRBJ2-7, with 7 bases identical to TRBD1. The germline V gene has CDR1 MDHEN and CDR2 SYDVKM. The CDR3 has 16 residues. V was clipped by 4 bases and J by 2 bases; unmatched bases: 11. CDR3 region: CASSSKRTGIPYEQYF. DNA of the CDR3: TGTGCCAGCAGTTCGAAGCGGACAGGAATACCCTACGAGCAGTACTTC. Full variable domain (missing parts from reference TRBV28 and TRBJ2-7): DVKVTQSSRYLVKRTGEKVFLECVQDMDHENMFWYRQDPGLGLRLIYFSYDVKMKEKGDIPEGYSVSREKKERFSLILESASTNQTSMYLCASSSKRTGIPYEQYFGPGTRLTVT.

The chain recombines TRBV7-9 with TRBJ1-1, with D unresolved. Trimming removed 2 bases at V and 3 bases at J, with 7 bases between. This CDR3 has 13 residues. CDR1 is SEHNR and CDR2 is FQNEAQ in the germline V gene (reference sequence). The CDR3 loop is CASSLLTDTEAFF. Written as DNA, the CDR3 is TGTGCCAGCAGCTTATTAACGGACACTGAAGCTTTCTTT.

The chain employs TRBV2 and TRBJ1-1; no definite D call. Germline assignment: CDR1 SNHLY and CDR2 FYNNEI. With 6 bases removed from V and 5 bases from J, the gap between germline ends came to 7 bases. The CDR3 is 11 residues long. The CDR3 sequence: CASRYNTEAFF. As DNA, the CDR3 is TGTGCCAGCAGGTACAATACTGAAGCTTTCTTT.

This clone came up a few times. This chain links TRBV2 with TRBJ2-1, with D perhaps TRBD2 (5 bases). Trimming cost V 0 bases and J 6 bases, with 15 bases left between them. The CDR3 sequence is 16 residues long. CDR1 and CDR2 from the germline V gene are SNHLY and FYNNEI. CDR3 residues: CASSEALRLATNEQFF. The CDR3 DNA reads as TGTGCCAGCAGTGAAGCGCTTAGGCTAGCTACCAATGAGCAGTTCTTC. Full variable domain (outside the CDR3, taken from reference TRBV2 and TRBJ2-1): EPEVTQTPSHQVTQMGQEVILRCVPISNHLYFYWYRQILGQKVEFLVSFYNNEISEKSEIFDDQFSVERPDGSNFTLKIRSTKLEDSAMYFCASSEALRLATNEQFFGPGTRLTVL.

CDR3 DNA: TGTGCCAGCAGAACAGGGGGCGCGGTTAATTCACCCCTCCACTTT. It codes for CASRTGGAVNSPLHF. The chain joins TRBV5-4 to TRBJ1-6, with 9 positions matching TRBD1. V lost 5 bases and J lost 6; bases outside the gene matches: 6. This CDR3 comprises 15 residues. CDR1 is SGHNT and CDR2 is YYREEE in the germline V gene (reference sequence). Full variable domain (remainder filled in from reference TRBV5-4 and TRBJ1-6): ETGVTQSPTHLIKTRGQQVTLRCSSQSGHNTVSWYQQALGQGPQFIFQYYREEENGRGNFPPRFSGLQFPNYSSELNVNALELDDSALYLCASRTGGAVNSPLHFGNGTRLTVT.

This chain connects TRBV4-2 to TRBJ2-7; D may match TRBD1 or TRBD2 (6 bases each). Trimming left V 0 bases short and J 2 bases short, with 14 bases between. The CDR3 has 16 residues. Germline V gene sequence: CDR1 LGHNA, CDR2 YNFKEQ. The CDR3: CASSQDLRGPPYEQYF. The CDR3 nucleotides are TGTGCCAGCAGCCAAGATCTACGGGGGCCTCCCTACGAGCAGTACTTC.

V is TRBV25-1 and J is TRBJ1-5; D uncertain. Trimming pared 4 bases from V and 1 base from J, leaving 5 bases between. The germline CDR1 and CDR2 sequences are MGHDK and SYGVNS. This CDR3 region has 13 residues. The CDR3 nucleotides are TGTGCCAGCAGTGGGATGAGCAATCAGCCCCAGCATTTT. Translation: CASSGMSNQPQHF.

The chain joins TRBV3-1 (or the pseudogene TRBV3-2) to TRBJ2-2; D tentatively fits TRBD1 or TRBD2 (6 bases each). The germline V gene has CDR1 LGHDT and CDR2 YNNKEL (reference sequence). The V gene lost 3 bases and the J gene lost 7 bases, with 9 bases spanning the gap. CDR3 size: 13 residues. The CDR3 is CASSQRGVGELFF. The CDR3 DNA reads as TGTGCCAGCAGCCAGAGGGGGGTCGGGGAGCTGTTTTTT.

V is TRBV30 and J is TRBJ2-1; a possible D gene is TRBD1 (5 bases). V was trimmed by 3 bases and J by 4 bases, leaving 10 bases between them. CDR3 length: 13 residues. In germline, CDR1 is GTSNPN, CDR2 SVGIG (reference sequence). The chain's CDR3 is CAWSPDSYNEQFF. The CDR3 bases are TGTGCCTGGAGCCCAGACAGTTACAATGAGCAGTTCTTC.